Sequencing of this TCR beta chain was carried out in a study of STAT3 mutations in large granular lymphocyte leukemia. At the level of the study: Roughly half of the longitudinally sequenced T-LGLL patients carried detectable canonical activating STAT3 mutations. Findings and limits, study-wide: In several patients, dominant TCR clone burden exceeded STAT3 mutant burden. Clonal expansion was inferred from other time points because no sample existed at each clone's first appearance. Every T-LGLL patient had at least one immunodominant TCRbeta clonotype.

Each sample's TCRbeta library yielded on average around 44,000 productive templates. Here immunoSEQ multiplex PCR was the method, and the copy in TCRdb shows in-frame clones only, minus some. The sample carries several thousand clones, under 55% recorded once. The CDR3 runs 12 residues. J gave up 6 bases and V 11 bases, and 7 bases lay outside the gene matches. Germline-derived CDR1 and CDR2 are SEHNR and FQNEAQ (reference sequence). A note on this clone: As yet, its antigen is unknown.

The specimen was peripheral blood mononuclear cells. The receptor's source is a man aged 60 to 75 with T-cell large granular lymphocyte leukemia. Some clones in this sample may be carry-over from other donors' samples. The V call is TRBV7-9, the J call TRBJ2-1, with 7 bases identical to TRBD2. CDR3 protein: CAGLSGGNEQFF. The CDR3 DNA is TGTGCCGGGCTTTCGGGGGGCAATGAGCAGTTCTTC.